The entry that follows covers one TCR beta chain sequence. An absence of ophthalmopathy progression within 18 months meant stable Graves' hyperthyroidism. Diagnostic assessment was based on clinical symptoms, serum thyroxine and TRAb, thyroid ultrasound and orbital computed tomography. The source of the PBMCs was 10 ml of fresh peripheral blood. This sample was included in a study of T cells in Graves' hyperthyroidism and ophthalmopathy. At the level of the study: Peripheral blood specimens were obtained at initial diagnosis, prior to any treatment.

It was RNA transcripts that yielded the amplified TCR beta CDR3 regions. An initial round of RT-PCR targeting the TCR CDR3 relied on the HTBI primer set. TCRdb re-called the multiplex PCR reads with MiXCR, one entry per CDR3 protein. This sample has roughly 93,000 distinct CDR3 sequences, with about 51% found just once. Germline loops: CDR1 DFQATT, CDR2 SNEGSKA (reference sequence). The CDR3 loop spans 14 amino acids. V lost 7 bases and J lost 5; bases outside the gene matches: 13. The sample taken for sequencing was blood. The receptor comes from a woman in her 40s with Graves' hyperthyroidism. The rearrangement joins TRBV20-1 to TRBJ1-1; 7 nucleotides line up with TRBD1. The CDR3 DNA reads TGCAGTGTCGGGGGGGACAGAACAGGGACTGAAGCTTTCTTT. Residues: CSVGGDRTGTEAFF.